The present T cell receptor beta chain was sequenced within a study of blood T cell repertoires in COVID-19. Study background: Samples came from the United States, Italy and Spain, spanning acute and convalescent COVID-19. Nucleic acid was either cDNA or gDNA, and it came from T cells, B-cell-depleted T cells, or PBMCs.

Sequencing was performed with immunoSEQ multiplex PCR; in TCRdb, only in-frame clones are kept and a portion is missing. The sample includes over 350,000 clones, 85% to 90% of them seen just once. Individuals drawn from 24 US areas were about 18 to 95 years old. The study assigned cohorts using participant-reported clinical history. This TCR was recovered from a woman aged 25 to 39 with acute COVID-19. Sequenced sample: PBMCs or T cells enriched from blood (not recorded which).

The CDR3 region is CASSRPSRGQGGYTF. The CDR3 DNA is TGTGCCAGCAGTCGGCCGTCGAGGGGGCAGGGTGGCTACACCTTC. J is TRBJ1-2 and V is TRBV6-5; TRBD1 matches 7 bases. Germline values: CDR1 MNHEY, CDR2 SVGAGI. V trimming: 5 bases; J trimming: 7 bases; junction bases outside the gene matches: 13. CDR3 length: 15 amino acids.